The 2 T cell receptor beta chains reported below all come from one sample, sequenced in a study of human T cells and chemical hapten exposure. TCRdb called the RACE reads again in MiXCR, with one record for every CDR3 protein. The sample carries 280,000 or so distinct CDR3 sequences, almost 8% recorded once. The time point denotes: pre-sensitization, week 0. As for treatment: therapeutic diphenylcyclopropenone sensitization with weekly scalp DPC. Sequenced material: whole blood, taken in connection with sensitization to the hapten diphenylcyclopropenone (DPC). The receptors derive from a man aged 18 to 30 with alopecia areata. Some clones in this sample may be carry-over from other donors' samples.

The rearrangement links TRBV28 to TRBJ1-2; 8 positions match TRBD1. The CDR3 loop spans 14 amino acids. J lost 4 bases, V lost 7 bases, and 8 bases had no gene match. Germline V CDR1 and CDR2: MDHEN, SYDVKM. The CDR3 spells CASNRQGLGYGYTF. The CDR3 DNA follows: TGTGCCAGCAACCGACAGGGGCTCGGCTATGGCTACACCTTC.

This clonotype has a handful of counts. The CDR3 protein is CASSYTEGDTQYF. The CDR3 nucleotides read TGTGCCAGCAGTTACACGGAGGGAGATACGCAGTATTTT. V gene TRBV6-6 combines with J gene TRBJ2-3; D may be TRBD2 (6 bases). Trimming removed 2 bases from V and 5 bases from J, with 8 bases in between. The germline V gene encodes CDR1 MNHNY and CDR2 SVGAGI (reference sequence). The CDR3 contains 13 residues.